This T cell receptor (beta chain) was observed in a study of T cells in localized non-small cell lung cancer. TCRdb's copy holds only in-frame clones and misses some; the assay was immunoSEQ multiplex PCR. The sample contains 850 to 1,200 clones, about 35% of which appear only once. The V gene's germline CDR1 is LNHNV and CDR2 YYDKDF (reference sequence). There are 15 residues in the CDR3. V shed 0 bases and J shed 3 bases, with 9 bases lying between them. The receptor's source is a male donor aged 60 or over with stage I squamous cell lung carcinoma. The chain is built from TRBV15 and TRBJ1-5, with D perhaps TRBD1 (6 bases). Sequencing used lung tumor tissue, obtained before any cancer treatment. The CDR3 nucleotides read TGTGCCACCAGCAGAGATACGGGGGCCAATCAGCCCCAGCATTTT. Encoded protein: CATSRDTGANQPQHF.